The source of this T cell receptor (beta chain) is a study of molecular identifiers for immune sequencing clone quantification. TCRdb re-analysed the PCR reads in MiXCR, keeping a single row per CDR3 protein. Of approximately 630,000 distinct CDR3 sequences in the sample, roughly 25% were seen once. Sorting recovered naive CD8 T cells on a CD8+CD4-CCR7+CD45RA+ profile. The CDR3 totals 13 residues. The germline gives CDR1 PRHDT, CDR2 FYEKMQ (reference sequence). Trimming removed 0 bases from V and 11 bases from J, with 13 bases in between. This clonotype originated in a human donor in good health. Some libraries in this study had Jurkat cell RNA spiked in. The J gene is TRBJ1-1, the V gene TRBV13; D not certain. Sequencing input: naive CD8+ T cells from blood, with Jurkat cell RNA spiked in. Noted subset: FACS-sorted CD8+CD4-CCR7+CD45RA+ naive T cells. CDR3 amino acids: CASSLGGLLSAFF. For the CDR3, the DNA is TGTGCCAGCAGCTTAGGCGGGCTGTTGAGCGCTTTCTTT.